This entry lists 21 T cell receptor beta chains sequenced from one sample in a study of blood T cell dynamics during melanoma immunotherapy. Profiled with immunoSEQ multiplex PCR; TCRdb holds only in-frame clones, not every one. The sample contains about 13,000 clones, around 90% of which appear only once. Time point indicated: pre-treatment baseline. The specimen was effector memory CD8+ T cells from blood, collected from a patient treated with checkpoint blockade. These receptors all stem from a human donor with melanoma.

V usage is TRBV7-2 and J usage is TRBJ2-1; 7 bases fit TRBD2. V lost 2 bases and J lost 10; bases outside the gene matches: 14. This CDR3 comprises 16 residues. Germline values: CDR1 SGHTA, CDR2 FQGNSA. CDR3 nucleotides: TGTGCCAGCAGCTTAACTAGCGCCCCCTCACCAATAGAGCAGTTCTTC. This sequence encodes CASSLTSAPSPIEQFF.

The rearrangement joins TRBV29-1 to TRBJ2-1; 9 bases match TRBD2. V lost 1 base to trimming and J lost 6 bases; unmatched junction nucleotides: 4. The CDR3 runs to 14 residues. CDR1 and CDR2 from the germline V gene are SQVTM and ANQGSEA. The CDR3 region has the DNA TGCAGCGTTGAAGGGCTAGCGGGACTCAATGAGCAGTTCTTC. Translated, it gives CSVEGLAGLNEQFF.

This clone has only a few counts. The chain employs TRBV7-9 and TRBJ2-7, with D hard to call. The ends were cut back, 4 bases at V and 6 bases at J, with 7 bases in the middle. CDR3 size: 11 residues. The germline gives CDR1 SEHNR, CDR2 FQNEAQ (reference sequence). The CDR3 nucleotides read TGTGCCAGCAGCTCACCCGGCGAGCAGTACTTC. Amino acids: CASSSPGEQYF.

The genes are TRBV30 and TRBJ1-2; D may be TRBD1 (5 bases). The V gene lost 0 bases and the J gene lost 1 base, with 12 bases spanning the gap. The CDR3 is made up of 15 amino acids. Germline values: CDR1 GTSNPN, CDR2 SVGIG (reference sequence). The CDR3 spells CAWSVSRVGNYGYTF. DNA of the CDR3: TGTGCCTGGAGTGTGTCCAGGGTTGGTAACTATGGCTACACCTTC.

The V call is TRBV12-5, the J call TRBJ1-2; a possible D gene is TRBD1 (5 bases). The ends were cut back, 6 bases at V and 4 bases at J, with 12 bases in the middle. Germline V gives CDR1 LGHNT, CDR2 FRNRAP. This CDR3 is built from 13 residues. This CDR3 reads CASGQGLVYGYTF. The CDR3 DNA reads as TGTGCTAGTGGCCAGGGACTGGTCTATGGCTACACCTTC. Full variable domain (missing parts from reference TRBV12-5 and TRBJ1-2): DARVTQTPRHKVTEMGQEVTMRCQPILGHNTVFWYRQTMMQGLELLAYFRNRAPLDDSGMPKDRFSAEMPDATLATLKIQPSEPRDSAVYFCASGQGLVYGYTFGSGTRLTVV.

The chain is built from TRBV5-4 and TRBJ2-5; maybe TRBD2 (6 bases). V gave up 2 bases and J gave up 1 base, with 12 bases separating them. Germline CDR1 and CDR2: SGHNT and YYREEE (reference sequence). The CDR3 spans 15 residues. CDR3 residues: CASSLQLASQETQYF. The DNA of the CDR3 is TGTGCCAGCAGCTTACAGCTAGCGAGCCAAGAGACCCAGTACTTC.

The chain combines TRBV7-3 with TRBJ2-2, with 8 positions matching TRBD2. The germline CDR1 and CDR2 sequences are SGHTA and FQGTGA. J was trimmed by 4 bases and V by 5 bases; bases with no gene match: 6. This CDR3 spans 15 amino acids. DNA for the CDR3: TGTGCCAGCAGCCCTGACGGGGGGGTCACCGGGGAGCTGTTTTTT. It is translated as CASSPDGGVTGELFF. Drawing the rest from reference TRBV7-3 and TRBJ2-2, the complete variable domain is GAGVSQTPSNKVTEKGKYVELRCDPISGHTALYWYRQSLGQGPEFLIYFQGTGAADDSGLPNDRFFAVRPEGSVSTLKIQRTERGDSAVYLCASSPDGGVTGELFFGEGSRLTVL.

V usage is TRBV28 and J usage is TRBJ1-4; the match to TRBD1 covers 11 bases. The CDR3 sequence is 15 residues long. CDR1 is MDHEN and CDR2 is SYDVKM in the germline V gene. The V gene end was trimmed by 6 bases and the J gene end by 6 bases; junction bases not matched to a gene: 6. The CDR3: CASRSPDRGHEKLFF. CDR3 coding DNA: TGTGCCAGCAGATCCCCGGACAGGGGGCATGAAAAACTGTTTTTT.

The chain combines TRBV2 with TRBJ2-1, with TRBD2 matching 12 bases. Trimming cost V 5 bases and J 3 bases; bases outside gene matches: 8. CDR1 is SNHLY, CDR2 FYNNEI, per germline. The CDR3 runs to 17 residues. DNA of the CDR3: TGTGCCAGCAGTCATACTAGCGGGAGGTCGATCTACAATGAGCAGTTCTTC. This encodes CASSHTSGRSIYNEQFF.

The CDR3 DNA sequence: TGTGCCAGCAGCTTAGGCGGGATGTGGGAGACCCAGTACTTC. Amino acids: CASSLGGMWETQYF. This rearrangement joins TRBV11-2 to TRBJ2-5, with a tentative D call TRBD2 (6 bases). Trimming stripped 1 base from V and 5 bases from J, with 11 bases between. The CDR3 covers 14 residues. Germline V gives CDR1 SGHAT, CDR2 FQNNGV.

The chain recombines TRBV7-2 with TRBJ2-1; 7 bases map to TRBD2. The CDR3 contains 14 residues. V lost 3 bases to trimming and J lost 4 bases; unmatched junction nucleotides: 3. Per germline, CDR1 SGHTA and CDR2 FQGNSA. The CDR3 reads CASSFLAGYNEQFF. The DNA for the CDR3 is TGTGCCAGCAGCTTCTTAGCGGGTTACAATGAGCAGTTCTTC.

The rearrangement uses TRBV19 and TRBJ2-7, with D possibly being TRBD2 (6 bases). V was cut by 8 bases and J by 5 bases, with 13 bases left in between. The CDR3 has 12 residues. Per the germline V gene, CDR1 is LNHDA and CDR2 is SQIVND (reference sequence). CDR3 region: CASRFGEDEQYF. DNA of the CDR3: TGTGCCAGTCGGTTCGGGGAGGACGAGCAGTACTTC.

V and J are TRBV6-1 and TRBJ2-7; 7 nucleotides align to TRBD1. J gave up 1 base and V 4 bases, and 1 base lay outside the gene matches. This CDR3 has 13 residues. In germline, CDR1 is MNHNS, CDR2 SASEGT. CDR3 residues: CASSVGQSYEQYF. For the CDR3, the DNA is TGTGCCAGCAGTGTGGGACAGTCCTACGAGCAGTACTTC.

The chain recombines TRBV28 with TRBJ2-5, with 8 bases lining up with TRBD1. The J segment lost 5 bases and the V segment lost 2 bases, leaving 10 bases of the junction unmatched. Germline V gene sequence: CDR1 MDHEN, CDR2 SYDVKM. The length of the CDR3 is 16 residues. CDR3 DNA sequence: TGTGCCAGCAGTTTAACGAGACAGGGGTACTGGGAGACCCAGTACTTC. Translated: CASSLTRQGYWETQYF.

The chain couples TRBV2 to TRBJ2-7; D might be TRBD1 (6 bases). Germline lookup yields CDR1 SNHLY and CDR2 FYNNEI. V lost 5 bases, J lost 0 bases, and 14 bases lay in between. CDR3 size: 15 residues. In DNA, the CDR3 is TGTGCCAGCAGTTCCGGGACACTAGTCTCCTACGAGCAGTACTTC. It specifies CASSSGTLVSYEQYF. Based on the CDR3 plus reference TRBV2 and TRBJ2-7, the full variable domain is EPEVTQTPSHQVTQMGQEVILRCVPISNHLYFYWYRQILGQKVEFLVSFYNNEISEKSEIFDDQFSVERPDGSNFTLKIRSTKLEDSAMYFCASSSGTLVSYEQYFGPGTRLTVT.

This sequence joins TRBV9 and TRBJ2-5, with 10 bases fitting TRBD2. Per germline, CDR1 SGDLS and CDR2 YYNGEE. The CDR3 loop spans 17 amino acids. V lost 3 bases and J lost 5; bases outside the gene matches: 13. CDR3 in amino acids: CASSAGTPSGRAETQYF. The CDR3 DNA is TGTGCCAGCAGCGCCGGGACCCCCAGCGGGAGGGCCGAGACCCAGTACTTC.

The chain is built from TRBV6-6 and TRBJ1-1; the match to TRBD1 covers 10 bases. The length of the CDR3 is 14 residues. The germline V gene encodes CDR1 MNHNY and CDR2 SVGAGI (reference sequence). Germline trimming cut 2 bases from V and 7 bases from J; bases unmatched to any gene: 4. CDR3 coding DNA: TGTGCCAGCAGTTACAAGGACAGGGGGATTGAAGCTTTCTTT. It encodes CASSYKDRGIEAFF.

The gene calls are TRBV7-9 and TRBJ2-7; maybe TRBD2 (6 bases). V was shortened by 5 bases and J by 1 base, with 18 bases between the two germline ends. The germline V gene encodes CDR1 SEHNR and CDR2 FQNEAQ (reference sequence). This CDR3 spans 16 amino acids. CDR3 sequence reads: CASSPVVGTDSYEQYF. CDR3 sequence (DNA): TGTGCCAGCAGCCCTGTCGTGGGGACTGATTCCTACGAGCAGTACTTC.

The chain combines TRBV7-9 with TRBJ2-5; D not certain. Germline V gene lookup returns CDR1 SEHNR and CDR2 FQNEAQ (reference sequence). Trimming took off 4 bases at V and 11 bases at J, with 14 bases between the two ends. The CDR3 extends over 12 amino acids. CDR3 sequence reads: CASSSHTLEQYF. The CDR3 coding sequence is TGTGCCAGCAGCTCACATACTCTGGAGCAGTACTTC.

V is TRBV27 and J is TRBJ1-1; no clear D gene. V gave up 1 base and J gave up 5 bases, with 11 bases separating them. This CDR3 region has 14 residues. In germline, CDR1 is MNHEY, CDR2 SMNVEV (reference sequence). Here the CDR3 DNA reads TGTGCCAGCAGTTTATATGGGTATGGGACTGAAGCTTTCTTT. Protein product: CASSLYGYGTEAFF.

This clone occurred once. The chain carries TRBV7-2 and TRBJ1-1; D gene ambiguous. Trimming removed 6 bases from V and 0 bases from J, with 17 bases in between. Germline CDR1 is SGHTA and CDR2 is FQGNSA. CDR3 length equals 16 residues. In DNA form, the CDR3 reads TGTGCCAGCAGTCTAGGCGGGGAAATGATGAACACTGAAGCTTTCTTT. Translation: CASSLGGEMMNTEAFF.